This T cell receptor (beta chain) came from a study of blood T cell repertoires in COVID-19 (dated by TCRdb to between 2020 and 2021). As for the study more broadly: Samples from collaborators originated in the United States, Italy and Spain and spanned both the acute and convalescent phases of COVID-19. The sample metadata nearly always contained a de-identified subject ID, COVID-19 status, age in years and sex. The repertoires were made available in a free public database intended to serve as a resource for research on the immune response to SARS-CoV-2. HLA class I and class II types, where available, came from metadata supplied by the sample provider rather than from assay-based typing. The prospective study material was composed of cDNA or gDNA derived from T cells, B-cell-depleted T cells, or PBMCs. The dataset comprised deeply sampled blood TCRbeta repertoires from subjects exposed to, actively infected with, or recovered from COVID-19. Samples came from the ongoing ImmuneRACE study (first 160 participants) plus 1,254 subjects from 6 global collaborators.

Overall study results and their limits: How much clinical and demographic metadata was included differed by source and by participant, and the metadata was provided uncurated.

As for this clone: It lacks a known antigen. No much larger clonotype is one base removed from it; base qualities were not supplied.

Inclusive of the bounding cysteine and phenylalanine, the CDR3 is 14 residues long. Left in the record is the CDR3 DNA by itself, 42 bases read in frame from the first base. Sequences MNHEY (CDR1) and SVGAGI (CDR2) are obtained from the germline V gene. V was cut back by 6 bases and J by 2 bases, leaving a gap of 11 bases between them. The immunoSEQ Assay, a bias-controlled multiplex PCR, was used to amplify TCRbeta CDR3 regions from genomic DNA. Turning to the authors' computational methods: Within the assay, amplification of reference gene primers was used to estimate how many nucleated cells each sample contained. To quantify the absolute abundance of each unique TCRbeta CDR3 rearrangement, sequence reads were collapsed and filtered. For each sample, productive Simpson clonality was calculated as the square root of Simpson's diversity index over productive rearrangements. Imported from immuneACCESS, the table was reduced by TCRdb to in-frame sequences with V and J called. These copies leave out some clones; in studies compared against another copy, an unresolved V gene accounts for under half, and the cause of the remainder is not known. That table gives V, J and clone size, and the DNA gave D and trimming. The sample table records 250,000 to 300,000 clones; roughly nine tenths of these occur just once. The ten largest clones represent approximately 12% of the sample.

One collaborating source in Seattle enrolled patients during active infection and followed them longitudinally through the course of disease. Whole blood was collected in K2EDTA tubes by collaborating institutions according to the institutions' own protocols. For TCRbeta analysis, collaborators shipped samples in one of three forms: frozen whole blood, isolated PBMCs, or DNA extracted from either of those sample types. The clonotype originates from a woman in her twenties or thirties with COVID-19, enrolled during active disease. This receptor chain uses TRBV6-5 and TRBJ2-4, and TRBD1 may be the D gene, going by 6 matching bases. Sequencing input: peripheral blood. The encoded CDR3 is CASSPGATKNIQYF. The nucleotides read TGTGCCAGCAGCCCAGGGGCGACCAAAAACATTCAGTACTTC.